This T cell receptor (beta chain) comes out of a study of prognosis after radiotherapy for stage I lung cancer. Whole-study context: The study enrolled patients with stage I non-small cell lung cancer between early 2018 and early 2019.

Regarding this clonotype: The antigen remains undetermined.

The CDR3 is made up of 14 amino acids. J lost 4 bases, V lost 6 bases, and 8 bases had no gene match. CDR1 and CDR2 (germline): SGHTA, FQGNSA. Peripheral blood samples of roughly 6 milliliters were drawn at each of two time points. Whole-study results and caveats: Reports indicated that TRBV and TRBJ gene usage differed between patients with and without metastases, including differences in roughly 10 V and a couple of J genes after SBRT.

From genomic DNA, two-round multiplex PCR was used to amplify TCR beta CDR3. Primers were specific to each TRBV and TRBJ gene in first-round PCR. Amplification in the second PCR round was performed with universal primers. TCRdb re-called the multiplex PCR reads with MiXCR, one entry per CDR3 protein. Of roughly 14,000 distinct CDR3 sequences listed, roughly 27% are singletons. The specimen was PBMCs, collected before or after stereotactic body radiation therapy (not recorded which). The chain combines TRBV7-2 with TRBJ2-5, with TRBD2 identical over 7 bases. The clonotype was recovered from a donor over 45 with non-small cell lung cancer. For the CDR3, the DNA is TGTGCCAGCAGACCTTCGGGGGAGGGAGAGACCCAGTACTTC. It translates to CASRPSGEGETQYF.